What follows is one TCR beta chain and its context. V was cut by 4 bases and J by 2 bases, with 13 bases left in between. From germline, CDR1 is MGHDK and CDR2 SYGVNS. This CDR3 spans 15 amino acids. In the PCR, 60 Vbeta and 13 Jbeta primers were used. Some clones are missing from TCRdb's copy, which holds only in-frame ones; the method was immunoSEQ multiplex PCR. The table has more than 150,000 clones, around 74% seen once; the top ten hold roughly 1.5%. This record comes from a study of cytomegalovirus exposure and HLA in healthy donors. Study summary: Caucasian-associated ancestry cluster membership applied to about 80% of over 350 genotyped donors.

Donors had nominal health at sampling but likely had unrecorded immune exposures. This rearrangement joins TRBV25-1 to TRBJ2-3; D possibly corresponds to TRBD1 (6 bases). Sequenced input: PBMCs. This clonotype originated in a girl aged 5-17 years in good health and CMV-seropositive. The CDR3 bases are TGTGCCAGCAGTGTACGAGGGGGAGCCACAGATACGCAGTATTTT. Protein: CASSVRGGATDTQYF.